Below, one TCR beta chain is given with its context. The junction and the germline gene differ at one end; a read error may be behind it. The data were taken from a study of human T cells and chemical hapten exposure. Across the whole study: Per-sample TCR yield variation was attributed mainly to small pooled library volume differences.

CDR1 and CDR2 (germline): DFQATT, SNEGSKA (reference sequence). CDR3 length: 13 residues. TCRdb analysed the RACE reads with MiXCR anew, one entry per CDR3 protein. The sample carries some 78,000 distinct CDR3 sequences, about 8.6% recorded once. As to time point: healthy volunteer bleed at 6 weeks. Total RNA came from unfractionated whole blood. The chain employs TRBV20-1 and TRBJ1-3, with unresolved D. Specimen: whole blood. This TCR derives from a male donor in good health. Some clones in this sample may be carry-over from other donors' samples. This CDR3 is CSARMRTENTTYF. The CDR3 DNA reads TGCAGTGCTAGGATGAGAACTGAAAACACCACATATTTT.